The clone carrying this TCR beta chain was recorded once. The data were taken from a study of blood T cell repertoires in COVID-19. Sequenced by immunoSEQ multiplex PCR; TCRdb stores in-frame clones only, minus some. The sample includes approximately 150,000 clones, about three quarters seen only once; the top ten take roughly 17%. The CDR3 extends over 14 amino acids. From germline, CDR1 is LGHDT and CDR2 YNNKEL (reference sequence). V was trimmed by 1 base and J by 4 bases, leaving 10 bases between them. This receptor was obtained from a man in his fifties or sixties with acute or convalescent COVID-19. The sequencing input was peripheral blood. This chain uses TRBV3-1 (or the pseudogene TRBV3-2) with TRBJ1-2; no clear D gene. The CDR3 nucleotides read TGTGCCAGCAGCCAAGCCGAGAGCGGCTATGGCTACACCTTC. Its protein product is CASSQAESGYGYTF.